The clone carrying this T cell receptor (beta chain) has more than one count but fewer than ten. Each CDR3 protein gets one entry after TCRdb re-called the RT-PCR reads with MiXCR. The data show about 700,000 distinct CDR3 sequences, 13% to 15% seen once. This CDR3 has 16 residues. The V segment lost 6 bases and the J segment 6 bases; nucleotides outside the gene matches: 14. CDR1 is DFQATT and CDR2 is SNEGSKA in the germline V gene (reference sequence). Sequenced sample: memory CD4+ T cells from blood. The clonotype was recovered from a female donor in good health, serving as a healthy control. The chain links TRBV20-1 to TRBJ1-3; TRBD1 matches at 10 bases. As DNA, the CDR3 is TGCAGTGCCAAGGCGACAGGGGGCCTTGTCTCAAACACCATATATTTT. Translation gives CSAKATGGLVSNTIYF.